One and the same sample provided the 30 T cell receptor beta chains below, sequenced in a study of shared clonotypes between healthy human individuals. Method: immunoSEQ multiplex PCR; TCRdb's copy keeps in-frame clones and lacks some. The sample yields some 2,500,000 clones, under 95% seen once. Specimen: naive CD4+ T cells from PBMCs. The subset here: CD45RA+ positively selected. The receptors were gathered from a man aged 18-30 years in good health. Some clones in this sample may be carry-over from other donors' samples.

The chain couples TRBV6-4 to TRBJ2-1; weak D call: TRBD2 (6 bases). Between the trimmed V and J ends, which lost 6 bases and 5 bases, there was a span of 17 bases. The CDR3 has 15 amino acids. The V gene's germline CDR1 is MRHNA and CDR2 SNTAGT. The chain's CDR3 is CASSLERAADNEQFF. The CDR3 DNA reads as TGTGCCAGCAGCCTTGAGCGGGCGGCCGACAATGAGCAGTTCTTC.

This clone occurred once. The rearrangement links TRBV18 to TRBJ2-4; D is uncertain. Per germline, CDR1 KGHSH and CDR2 LQKENI. CDR3 size: 12 residues. Trimming left V 2 bases short and J 7 bases short, with 6 bases between. Here the CDR3 reads CASSPDFNIQYF. In nucleotides, the CDR3 is TGTGCCAGCTCACCAGACTTCAACATTCAGTACTTC.

V is TRBV7-2 and J is TRBJ1-2; a possible D gene is TRBD1 (5 bases). The CDR3 contains 15 residues. Trimming pared 0 bases from V and 1 base from J, leaving 9 bases between. Germline CDR1 SGHTA, CDR2 FQGNSA. The CDR3 nucleotides read TGTGCCAGCAGCTTAGCCACAGGACTTAACTATGGCTACACCTTC. Translation: CASSLATGLNYGYTF.

This clone occurred once. V usage is TRBV5-1 and J usage is TRBJ2-6; D gene uncertain. Trimming pared 0 bases from V and 4 bases from J, leaving 11 bases between. CDR1 is SGHRS and CDR2 is YFSETQ in the germline V gene. This CDR3 contains 16 residues. The CDR3 protein is CASSLDSHSGANVLTF. DNA of the CDR3: TGCGCCAGCAGCTTGGACAGCCACTCCGGGGCCAACGTCCTGACTTTC.

The V gene is TRBV19, the J gene TRBJ1-1, with D unresolved. CDR1 is LNHDA and CDR2 is SQIVND in the germline V gene (reference sequence). Trimming took off 10 bases at V and 0 bases at J, with 15 bases between the two ends. The length of the CDR3 is 14 residues. CDR3 region: CATADGPMNTEAFF. CDR3 in DNA: TGTGCCACCGCGGACGGGCCCATGAACACTGAAGCTTTCTTT.

The V and J genes are TRBV5-6 and TRBJ2-1, with D maybe TRBD2 (6 bases). This CDR3 region has 17 residues. Trimming took 5 bases from V and 1 from J, leaving 19 bases between them. In germline, CDR1 is SGHDT, CDR2 YYEEEE. CDR3 coding DNA: TGTGCCAGCAGGTGGAGAACTAGCATTCGATCCTACAATGAGCAGTTCTTC. Translating it yields CASRWRTSIRSYNEQFF.

The chain combines TRBV5-6 with TRBJ2-2; the D gene could be TRBD1 or TRBD2 (5 bases each). The CDR3 spans 18 residues. Trimming removed 1 base at V and 0 bases at J, with 16 bases between. CDR1 SGHDT and CDR2 YYEEEE come from the germline V gene. CDR3 nucleotide sequence: TGTGCCAGCAGCTTGTTAACAGCTGGGACCGCGAACACCGGGGAGCTGTTTTTT. This codes for CASSLLTAGTANTGELFF.

This sequence joins TRBV5-6 and TRBJ2-5; D unresolved. V was clipped by 5 bases and J by 3 bases, with 14 bases between them. The CDR3 loop spans 14 amino acids. Germline V gives CDR1 SGHDT, CDR2 YYEEEE. The CDR3 region has the DNA TGTGCCAGCAGGAAAGGCCCGGTAGAAGAGACCCAGTACTTC. Amino acids: CASRKGPVEETQYF.

Concerning this clone: Other nucleotide sequences in the sample specify the same CDR3. The CDR3 sequence is CASSLGNYGYTF. As DNA, the CDR3 is TGCGCCAGCAGCTTGGGGAACTATGGCTACACCTTC. V gene TRBV5-1 combines with J gene TRBJ1-2; unclear D gene. Trimming took off 0 bases at V and 2 bases at J, with 2 bases between the two ends. CDR3 length: 12 residues. Germline V gives CDR1 SGHRS, CDR2 YFSETQ.

The chain is built from TRBV19 and TRBJ1-1; D not certain. V lost 6 bases, J lost 4 bases, and 15 bases lay in between. From germline, CDR1 is LNHDA and CDR2 SQIVND (reference sequence). CDR3 length equals 14 residues. CDR3 residues: CASRDPRGTTEAFF. The CDR3 DNA sequence: TGTGCCAGTAGGGACCCTCGGGGAACCACTGAAGCTTTCTTT.

This chain uses TRBV18 with TRBJ2-2; the D is unclear. The V and J ends lost 4 bases and 5 bases respectively, with 8 bases between them. Germline assignment: CDR1 KGHSH and CDR2 LQKENI. The CDR3 is 13 amino acids. DNA of the CDR3: TGTGCCAGCTCACTTCAAGGGACCGGGGAGCTGTTTTTT. Translating gives CASSLQGTGELFF.

V and J are TRBV7-2 and TRBJ1-1; no reliable D call. From germline, CDR1 is SGHTA and CDR2 FQGNSA. V shed 5 bases and J shed 6 bases, with 19 bases lying between them. This CDR3 comprises 15 residues. The chain's CDR3 is CASSPWTGKGSEAFF. CDR3 coding DNA: TGTGCCAGCAGCCCCTGGACTGGAAAGGGCTCTGAAGCTTTCTTT.

The chain joins TRBV27 to TRBJ2-3; TRBD2 aligns across 12 bases. This CDR3 region has 15 residues. J lost 5 bases, V lost 4 bases, and 4 bases had no gene match. From germline, CDR1 is MNHEY and CDR2 SMNVEV (reference sequence). As DNA, the CDR3 is TGTGCCAGCAGTTCCGAGACTAGCGGGAGAGATACGCAGTATTTT. Its protein product is CASSSETSGRDTQYF.

With respect to this clone: The sample has other DNA sequences that encode this CDR3 too. The chain employs TRBV5-1 and TRBJ2-2; D remains ambiguous. The CDR3 totals 14 residues. V was cut by 0 bases and J by 2 bases, with 5 bases left in between. Germline CDR1 and CDR2: SGHRS and YFSETQ. CDR3 coding DNA: TGCGCCAGCAGCTTGGGCAGTAACACCGGGGAGCTGTTTTTT. This sequence encodes CASSLGSNTGELFF.

The CDR3 reads CASSMSSGVSQPQHF. The CDR3 nucleotides are TGTGCCAGTAGTATGTCCTCCGGGGTCAGTCAGCCCCAGCATTTT. The chain combines TRBV19 with TRBJ1-5; D unclear. V was trimmed by 3 bases and J by 6 bases, leaving 15 bases between them. The CDR3 extends over 15 amino acids. The germline gives CDR1 LNHDA, CDR2 SQIVND (reference sequence).

The genes are TRBV30 and TRBJ2-7; D may be TRBD2 (6 bases). Germline V gene sequence: CDR1 GTSNPN, CDR2 SVGIG (reference sequence). Trimming took off 4 bases at V and 3 bases at J, with 13 bases between the two ends. The CDR3 spans 13 residues. In DNA form, the CDR3 reads TGTGCCTGGATGAAGGGAGCGGGCTACGAGCAGTACTTC. Protein: CAWMKGAGYEQYF. Full variable domain (remainder filled in from reference TRBV30 and TRBJ2-7): SQTIHQWPATLVQPVGSPLSLECTVEGTSNPNLYWYRQAAGRGLQLLFYSVGIGQISSEVPQNLSASRPQDRQFILSSKKLLLSDSGFYLCAWMKGAGYEQYFGPGTRLTVT.

The V call is TRBV28, the J call TRBJ1-2; the D is unclear. V lost 3 bases to trimming and J lost 6 bases, with 17 bases between them. This CDR3 comprises 15 residues. Germline V lookup: CDR1 MDHEN, CDR2 SYDVKM. The CDR3 sequence is CASSFLGPKRDGYTF. CDR3 nucleotides: TGTGCCAGCAGTTTCCTTGGACCCAAACGGGATGGCTACACCTTC.

This chain connects TRBV6-5 to TRBJ1-2, with D perhaps matching TRBD1 (6 bases). Germline CDR1 is MNHEY and CDR2 is SVGAGI. The CDR3 is made up of 14 amino acids. V shed 6 bases and J shed 4 bases, with 15 bases lying between them. The CDR3: CASRTRQAIYGYTF. The CDR3 DNA follows: TGTGCCAGCAGGACGAGACAGGCTATCTATGGCTACACCTTC.

The chain recombines TRBV5-4 with TRBJ1-1; D not certain. V was clipped by 5 bases and J by 0 bases, with 14 bases between them. This CDR3 spans 15 amino acids. Per germline, CDR1 SGHNT and CDR2 YYREEE (reference sequence). CDR3 bases: TGTGCCAGCAGTCCCACCTCCGGGATGAACACTGAAGCTTTCTTT. The encoded protein is CASSPTSGMNTEAFF. Based on the CDR3 plus reference TRBV5-4 and TRBJ1-1, the full variable domain is ETGVTQSPTHLIKTRGQQVTLRCSSQSGHNTVSWYQQALGQGPQFIFQYYREEENGRGNFPPRFSGLQFPNYSSELNVNALELDDSALYLCASSPTSGMNTEAFFGQGTRLTVV.

As regards this clone: A junction end diverges from the germline sequence, so it may reflect a read error. This sequence joins TRBV30 and TRBJ1-2; TRBD1 matches 7 bases. The germline V gene has CDR1 GTSNPN and CDR2 SVGIG (reference sequence). There are 14 residues in the CDR3. The CDR3 here is CARSVWGQGDGYTF. The CDR3 nucleotides read TGTGCCCGGAGTGTATGGGGTCAGGGGGATGGCTACACCTTC.

In DNA form, the CDR3 reads TGCGCCAGCAGCGTGGGGACTCTAACGGGGAGTACGCAGTATTTT. It codes for CASSVGTLTGSTQYF. The chain carries TRBV5-1 and TRBJ2-3; D may be TRBD2 (6 bases). CDR3 length: 15 amino acids. V was shortened by 4 bases and J by 8 bases, with 20 bases between the two germline ends. Germline-derived CDR1 and CDR2 are SGHRS and YFSETQ.

About this clone itself: Other nucleotide sequences in the sample specify the same CDR3. The rearrangement links TRBV29-1 to TRBJ2-5; D perhaps matches TRBD1 (6 bases). The last part of the DNA fits TRBJ2-7 better; the J call may be wrong. This CDR3 is 11 amino acids long. Germline assignment: CDR1 SQVTM and CDR2 ANQGSEA. Here the CDR3 DNA reads TGCAGCGTCGGACAGAACTACGAGCAGTACTTC. Amino acids: CSVGQNYEQYF.

The J gene is TRBJ1-2, the V gene TRBV4-1; TRBD1 matches 8 bases. The CDR3 extends over 15 amino acids. Trimming removed 1 base from V and 14 bases from J; junction bases left unmatched: 15. Germline V gene lookup returns CDR1 MGHRA and CDR2 YSYEKL. In nucleotides, the CDR3 is TGCGCCAGCAGCCAAGTTGTGGCAGGGGGCCCTCTTTTGACCTTC. It encodes CASSQVVAGGPLLTF.

This clone showed up just once. CDR3 DNA sequence: TGTGCCAGCAGCTCGGGACAGGGGTCGAAGACCCAGTACTTC. This translates into CASSSGQGSKTQYF. J is TRBJ2-5 and V is TRBV7-3; 10 positions agree with TRBD1. The CDR3 sequence is 14 residues long. V was clipped by 4 bases and J by 6 bases; unmatched bases: 5. In germline, CDR1 is SGHTA, CDR2 FQGTGA. Variable domain in full (rest from reference TRBV7-3 and TRBJ2-5): GAGVSQTPSNKVTEKGKYVELRCDPISGHTALYWYRQSLGQGPEFLIYFQGTGAADDSGLPNDRFFAVRPEGSVSTLKIQRTERGDSAVYLCASSSGQGSKTQYFGPGTRLLVL.

V gene TRBV21-1 combines with J gene TRBJ2-7; the tabulated D call, TRBD2, remains unverified against the DNA. TRBV21-1 is a listed pseudogene. The CDR3 contains 10 residues. The CDR3 DNA sequence: TGTGCCGCGGCGGGCTACGAGCAGTACTTC. It is translated as CAAAGYEQYF.

This chain links TRBV5-1 with TRBJ2-5; D remains unclear. V lost 0 bases and J lost 4, with 13 bases in between. CDR1 and CDR2 from the germline V gene are SGHRS and YFSETQ. This CDR3 region has 15 residues. The CDR3 loop reads CASSLGVDRGETQYF. CDR3 sequence (DNA): TGCGCCAGCAGCTTGGGTGTGGATAGAGGAGAGACCCAGTACTTC.

On this clone: A read error may produce the germline difference seen at one junction end. The J gene is TRBJ2-3, the V gene TRBV29-1, with TRBD1 as a possible D gene (5 bases). The CDR3 extends over 13 amino acids. CDR1 and CDR2 (germline): SQVTM, ANQGSEA. As DNA, the CDR3 is TGCAGCGTTTACTACAGAAGCACAGGTACGCAGTATTTT. Encoded protein: CSVYYRSTGTQYF.

The rearrangement uses TRBV2 and TRBJ2-1; 13 bases map to TRBD2. Germline trimming cut 8 bases from V and 14 bases from J; bases unmatched to any gene: 12. The CDR3 is made up of 14 amino acids. Germline V gene data show CDR1 as SNHLY and CDR2 as FYNNEI. CDR3 in amino acids: CASGERTSGSGEFF. The CDR3 nucleotides read TGTGCCAGCGGCGAACGGACTAGCGGGAGTGGAGAGTTCTTC.

For this clone: Distinct nucleotide sequences in the sample also encode this CDR3. The chain carries TRBV5-1 and TRBJ2-3; no firm D call. The CDR3 runs to 14 residues. V was pared by 0 bases and J by 5 bases, with 10 bases between. Germline V CDR1 and CDR2: SGHRS, YFSETQ. CDR3 region: CASSLGGLGDTQYF. The CDR3 DNA follows: TGCGCCAGCAGCTTGGGTGGTTTGGGAGATACGCAGTATTTT. Full variable domain (missing parts from reference TRBV5-1 and TRBJ2-3): KAGVTQTPRYLIKTRGQQVTLSCSPISGHRSVSWYQQTPGQGLQFLFEYFSETQRNKGNFPGRFSGRQFSNSRSEMNVSTLELGDSALYLCASSLGGLGDTQYFGPGTRLTVL.

The chain is built from TRBV19 and TRBJ2-5; 9 bases are shared with TRBD1. The CDR3 has 16 amino acids. J lost 9 bases, V lost 5 bases, and 16 bases had no gene match. The V gene's germline CDR1 is LNHDA and CDR2 SQIVND (reference sequence). CDR3: CASSANYRDRDRAQYF. The CDR3 region has the DNA TGTGCCAGTAGTGCCAACTACCGGGACAGGGATAGGGCCCAGTACTTC.